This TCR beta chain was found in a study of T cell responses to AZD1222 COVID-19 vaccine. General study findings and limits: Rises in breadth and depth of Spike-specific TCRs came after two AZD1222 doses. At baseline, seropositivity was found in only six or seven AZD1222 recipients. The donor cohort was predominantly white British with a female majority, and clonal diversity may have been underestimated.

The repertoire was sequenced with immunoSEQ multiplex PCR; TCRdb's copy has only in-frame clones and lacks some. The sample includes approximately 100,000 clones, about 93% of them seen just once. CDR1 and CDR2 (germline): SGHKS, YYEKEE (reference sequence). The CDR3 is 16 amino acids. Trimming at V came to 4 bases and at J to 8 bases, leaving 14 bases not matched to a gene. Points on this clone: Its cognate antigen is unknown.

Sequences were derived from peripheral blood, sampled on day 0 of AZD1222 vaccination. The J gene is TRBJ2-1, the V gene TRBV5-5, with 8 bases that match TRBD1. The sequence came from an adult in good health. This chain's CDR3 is CASSPGMAGGNYEQFF. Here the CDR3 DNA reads TGTGCCAGCAGCCCGGGGATGGCAGGGGGCAATTATGAGCAGTTCTTC. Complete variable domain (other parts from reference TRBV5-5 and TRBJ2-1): DAGVTQSPTHLIKTRGQQVTLRCSPISGHKSVSWYQQVLGQGPQFIFQYYEKEERGRGNFPDRFSARQFPNYSSELNVNALLLGDSALYLCASSPGMAGGNYEQFFGPGTRLTVL.